One sample yielded the 27 T cell receptor beta chains listed below, sequenced in a study of blood T cell repertoires in COVID-19. The table came from immunoSEQ multiplex PCR; TCRdb's copy has only in-frame clones and leaves some out. The sample contains some 97,000 clones, approximately 83% of which appear only once. The material sequenced was PBMCs or T cells enriched from blood (not recorded which). Receptors were obtained from a woman between 50 and 59 years old who had recovered from COVID-19.

This clone has just one count. V usage is TRBV7-9 and J usage is TRBJ1-5; D uncertain. The V gene's germline CDR1 is SEHNR and CDR2 FQNEAQ (reference sequence). V lost 1 base and J 9 bases, leaving 7 bases between the germline ends. The CDR3 sequence is 12 residues long. This CDR3 is CASSLVSGPQHF. Here the CDR3 DNA reads TGTGCCAGCAGCTTAGTCTCCGGGCCCCAGCATTTT.

V gene TRBV7-3 combines with J gene TRBJ2-1; the match to TRBD2 covers 10 bases. The V gene end was trimmed by 2 bases and the J gene end by 10 bases; junction bases not matched to a gene: 11. The CDR3 contains 16 residues. Germline CDR1 SGHTA, CDR2 FQGTGA. The CDR3 loop reads CASSLLLAGDLGEQFF. CDR3 DNA sequence: TGTGCCAGCAGCTTACTGCTAGCGGGAGATCTCGGGGAGCAGTTCTTC. Full variable domain (missing parts from reference TRBV7-3 and TRBJ2-1): GAGVSQTPSNKVTEKGKYVELRCDPISGHTALYWYRQSLGQGPEFLIYFQGTGAADDSGLPNDRFFAVRPEGSVSTLKIQRTERGDSAVYLCASSLLLAGDLGEQFFGPGTRLTVL.

The rearrangement joins TRBV27 to TRBJ2-7; 8 nucleotides align to TRBD1. This CDR3 is built from 17 residues. V shed 2 bases and J 2 bases; nucleotides not matched to a gene: 11. Germline CDR1 reads MNHEY; CDR2 reads SMNVEV (reference sequence). The DNA for the CDR3 is TGTGCCAGCAGTTTAGCCCGAACAGGGGGAATTGCCTACGAGCAGTACTTC. Residues: CASSLARTGGIAYEQYF.

In this sample, this clone turned up a few times. The J gene is TRBJ1-6, the V gene TRBV27; 10 positions match TRBD1. Germline V lookup: CDR1 MNHEY, CDR2 SMNVEV (reference sequence). The CDR3 length is 16 residues. V gave up 5 bases and J gave up 2 bases; unmatched junction bases: 3. The CDR3: CASSPGQGTYNSPLHF. CDR3 DNA sequence: TGTGCCAGCAGTCCGGGACAGGGGACCTATAATTCACCCCTCCACTTT.

The chain is built from TRBV3-1 (or the pseudogene TRBV3-2) and TRBJ1-1; D remains ambiguous. CDR3 length: 16 residues. V lost 1 base, J lost 1 base, and 13 bases lay in between. Germline V gene sequence: CDR1 LGHDT, CDR2 YNNKEL (reference sequence). The CDR3 bases are TGTGCCAGCAGCCAAGGGCCCACTATGGGGAACACTGAAGCTTTCTTT. The encoded protein is CASSQGPTMGNTEAFF.

This clone was seen a single time. The V gene is TRBV28, the J gene TRBJ1-2; no clear D gene. Between the trimmed V and J ends, which lost 5 bases and 10 bases, there was a span of 17 bases. Germline lookup yields CDR1 MDHEN and CDR2 SYDVKM. The CDR3 totals 13 residues. CDR3: CASSDVSQAYYTF. For the CDR3, the DNA is TGTGCCAGCAGTGATGTTTCTCAGGCCTACTACACCTTC.

This chain joins TRBV19 and TRBJ1-1; D perhaps matches TRBD1 (5 bases). CDR1 is LNHDA, CDR2 SQIVND, per germline (reference sequence). CDR3 length: 14 residues. Trimming took 3 bases from V and 4 from J, leaving 12 bases between them. This CDR3 reads CASSIGGTPTEAFF. CDR3 DNA: TGTGCCAGTAGTATTGGGGGGACGCCCACTGAAGCTTTCTTT.

This chain links TRBV27 with TRBJ1-5, with D perhaps matching TRBD1 (6 bases). Germline-derived CDR1 and CDR2 are MNHEY and SMNVEV (reference sequence). Trimming removed 5 bases from V and 3 bases from J, with 17 bases in between. The CDR3 totals 16 residues. The CDR3 sequence is CASSPGGAPHNQPQHF. CDR3 nucleotide sequence: TGTGCCAGCAGTCCTGGGGGGGCTCCCCACAATCAGCCCCAGCATTTT.

The V call is TRBV7-9, the J call TRBJ2-2; 8 nucleotides agree with TRBD1. V lost 5 bases to trimming and J lost 9 bases; unmatched junction nucleotides: 2. Germline V CDR1 and CDR2: SEHNR, FQNEAQ (reference sequence). CDR3 length equals 12 residues. CDR3 sequence reads: CASSQGARELFF. CDR3 bases: TGTGCCAGCAGCCAGGGGGCCCGGGAGCTGTTTTTT.

This sequence joins TRBV9 and TRBJ1-3; D gene uncertain. This CDR3 region has 13 residues. The ends were cut back, 1 base at V and 8 bases at J, with 10 bases in the middle. From germline, CDR1 is SGDLS and CDR2 YYNGEE. CDR3: CASSVMSSDTIYF. In DNA, the CDR3 is TGTGCCAGCAGCGTAATGAGTTCGGACACCATATATTTT.

The chain carries TRBV2 and TRBJ2-7; TRBD1 aligns across 9 bases. CDR1 and CDR2 (germline): SNHLY, FYNNEI. CDR3 length equals 15 residues. The V gene end was trimmed by 4 bases and the J gene end by 3 bases; junction bases not matched to a gene: 7. This CDR3 is CASSGGRDRVYEQYF. The DNA of the CDR3 is TGTGCCAGCAGTGGAGGACGGGACAGGGTCTACGAGCAGTACTTC.

This sequence joins TRBV28 and TRBJ2-1; D is possibly TRBD2 (7 bases). Between the trimmed V and J ends, which lost 6 bases and 0 bases, there was a span of 18 bases. CDR3 length: 17 residues. Germline CDR1 MDHEN, CDR2 SYDVKM. The CDR3 nucleotides are TGTGCCAGCAGGAGGGGGGGCGGTTTAAGCTCCTACAATGAGCAGTTCTTC. Protein: CASRRGGGLSSYNEQFF.

This clone came up a few times. The rearrangement uses TRBV19 and TRBJ1-2, with 9 nucleotides matching TRBD1. The CDR3 runs to 17 residues. The ends lost 3 bases at V and 4 bases at J; junction bases unmatched: 12. CDR1 and CDR2 (germline): LNHDA, SQIVND (reference sequence). CDR3 bases: TGTGCCAGTAGTATCTCTTTGGGGACAGGGCTGATCTATGGCTACACCTTC. Translated, it gives CASSISLGTGLIYGYTF.

This sequence joins TRBV19 and TRBJ2-3, with 14 nucleotides matching TRBD2. The CDR3 sequence is 16 residues long. CDR1 is LNHDA, CDR2 SQIVND, per germline (reference sequence). After removal of 1 base from V and 5 bases from J, the junction contained 2 bases not matched to a gene. CDR3 in DNA: TGTGCCAGTAGTATAGGACTAGCGGGAGGGCAAGATACGCAGTATTTT. This codes for CASSIGLAGGQDTQYF. The complete variable domain, with remaining parts taken from reference TRBV19 and TRBJ2-3, reads DGGITQSPKYLFRKEGQNVTLSCEQNLNHDAMYWYRQDPGQGLRLIYYSQIVNDFQKGDIAEGYSVSREKKESFPLTVTSAQKNPTAFYLCASSIGLAGGQDTQYFGPGTRLTVL.

V is TRBV27 and J is TRBJ1-2, with D tentatively TRBD1 (6 bases). Germline CDR1 MNHEY, CDR2 SMNVEV (reference sequence). Trimming stripped 2 bases from V and 4 bases from J, with 14 bases between. The CDR3 loop spans 15 amino acids. The CDR3 spells CASSLVGGLLYGYTF. In DNA, the CDR3 is TGTGCCAGCAGTTTAGTGGGGGGGCTTCTCTATGGCTACACCTTC.

The V gene is TRBV5-1, the J gene TRBJ2-5; possibly TRBD1 for D (6 bases). Trimming took off 4 bases at V and 2 bases at J, with 12 bases between the two ends. The CDR3 is 14 amino acids. CDR1 is SGHRS, CDR2 YFSETQ, per germline. Here the CDR3 reads CASSTQGNQETQYF. The CDR3 DNA follows: TGCGCCAGCAGCACGCAGGGGAATCAAGAGACCCAGTACTTC. Variable domain in full (rest from reference TRBV5-1 and TRBJ2-5): KAGVTQTPRYLIKTRGQQVTLSCSPISGHRSVSWYQQTPGQGLQFLFEYFSETQRNKGNFPGRFSGRQFSNSRSEMNVSTLELGDSALYLCASSTQGNQETQYFGPGTRLLVL.

The V and J genes are TRBV29-1 and TRBJ1-1; D ambiguous. Trimming took 7 bases from V and 7 from J, leaving 16 bases between them. The CDR3 spans 12 residues. The V gene's germline CDR1 is SQVTM and CDR2 ANQGSEA. In DNA, the CDR3 is TGCAGCGCAGACAAAGCGGGCAATGAAGCTTTCTTT. It encodes CSADKAGNEAFF.

This rearrangement joins TRBV2 to TRBJ2-1, with 14 bases lining up with TRBD2. CDR3 length equals 18 residues. V shed 6 bases, J shed 3 bases, and the junction held 10 bases outside the gene matches. CDR1 and CDR2 from the germline V gene are SNHLY and FYNNEI. The CDR3 here is CASSGLAGGLRGYNEQFF. As DNA, the CDR3 is TGTGCCAGCAGCGGACTAGCGGGAGGCCTGAGGGGCTACAATGAGCAGTTCTTC.

The CDR3 region has the DNA TGTGCCAGCAGGAAACTCCGGGACAGGGCCGATGAGCAGTTCTTC. Translating gives CASRKLRDRADEQFF. J is TRBJ2-1 and V is TRBV7-9; 9 nucleotides align to TRBD1. Per germline, CDR1 SEHNR and CDR2 FQNEAQ (reference sequence). V gave up 6 bases and J gave up 8 bases; unmatched junction bases: 11. This CDR3 has 15 amino acids.

This chain joins TRBV19 and TRBJ2-3, with D maybe TRBD2 (6 bases). Germline V gene data show CDR1 as LNHDA and CDR2 as SQIVND (reference sequence). This CDR3 is 15 amino acids long. Trimming took off 4 bases at V and 0 bases at J, with 11 bases between the two ends. The CDR3 loop reads CASSTSARSTDTQYF. In DNA form, the CDR3 reads TGTGCCAGTAGTACTAGCGCGAGAAGCACAGATACGCAGTATTTT. Full variable domain (missing parts from reference TRBV19 and TRBJ2-3): DGGITQSPKYLFRKEGQNVTLSCEQNLNHDAMYWYRQDPGQGLRLIYYSQIVNDFQKGDIAEGYSVSREKKESFPLTVTSAQKNPTAFYLCASSTSARSTDTQYFGPGTRLTVL.

The V call is TRBV5-1, the J call TRBJ1-1, with 8 bases aligning to TRBD1. CDR3 length equals 14 residues. The trim removed 4 bases at V and 4 bases at J, leaving 6 bases unmatched. Germline-derived CDR1 and CDR2 are SGHRS and YFSETQ. This chain's CDR3 is CASSGQGGGTEAFF. As DNA, the CDR3 is TGCGCCAGCAGCGGACAGGGAGGAGGCACTGAAGCTTTCTTT.

V is TRBV9 and J is TRBJ2-7, with 8 bases that match TRBD2. Looked up from germline, CDR1 is SGDLS and CDR2 is YYNGEE. The CDR3 is made up of 15 amino acids. Trimming took 4 bases from V and 1 from J; bases not matched to a gene: 7. CDR3 nucleotide sequence: TGTGCCAGCAGCAGACAAGCGGGGGCGTCCTACGAGCAGTACTTC. It yields the protein CASSRQAGASYEQYF.

The rearrangement uses TRBV7-3 and TRBJ2-3; 10 positions match TRBD2. CDR1 is SGHTA and CDR2 is FQGTGA in the germline V gene. This CDR3 spans 19 amino acids. Trimming took 2 bases from V and 2 from J; bases not matched to a gene: 13. CDR3 sequence: CASSLYPVGSGGPTDTQYF. CDR3 nucleotides: TGTGCCAGCAGCTTATACCCCGTGGGTAGCGGGGGGCCCACAGATACGCAGTATTTT. The full variable domain, completed using reference TRBV7-3 and TRBJ2-3, is GAGVSQTPSNKVTEKGKYVELRCDPISGHTALYWYRQSLGQGPEFLIYFQGTGAADDSGLPNDRFFAVRPEGSVSTLKIQRTERGDSAVYLCASSLYPVGSGGPTDTQYFGPGTRLTVL.

The V and J genes are TRBV30 and TRBJ1-1; D gene unclear. This CDR3 has 12 amino acids. Germline CDR1 GTSNPN, CDR2 SVGIG (reference sequence). With 2 bases removed from V and 1 base from J, the gap between germline ends came to 5 bases. The DNA for the CDR3 is TGTGCCTGGAGTCATCCGAACACTGAAGCTTTCTTT. Its protein is CAWSHPNTEAFF.

This clone has just one count. V usage is TRBV5-1 and J usage is TRBJ2-7; D is ambiguous. Trimming took off 6 bases at V and 10 bases at J, with 8 bases between the two ends. In germline, CDR1 is SGHRS, CDR2 YFSETQ. This CDR3 spans 9 amino acids. The CDR3 DNA sequence: TGCGCCAGCATACCGAGACAGTACTTC. Translation: CASIPRQYF.

DNA for the CDR3: TGTGCCGGTCGGCAAGGGACAGGGGGCGCGGATGGCTACACCTTC. It codes for CAGRQGTGGADGYTF. The gene calls are TRBV6-5 and TRBJ1-2; the match to TRBD1 covers 12 bases. This CDR3 has 15 amino acids. The ends lost 11 bases at V and 6 bases at J; junction bases unmatched: 13. The V gene's germline CDR1 is MNHEY and CDR2 SVGAGI.

V is TRBV5-1 and J is TRBJ1-1; the match to TRBD1 covers 12 bases. Germline V gene data show CDR1 as SGHRS and CDR2 as YFSETQ. J lost 6 bases, V lost 5 bases, and 8 bases had no gene match. CDR3 length: 15 amino acids. DNA of the CDR3: TGCGCCAGCAGTATTCCGGGACAGGGGGCTTCTGAAGCTTTCTTT. Its translation: CASSIPGQGASEAFF.